This T cell receptor (beta chain) was captured in a study of spatial heterogeneity in lung cancer. Background on the study: Samples were obtained from some 70 donors, all untreated early-stage non-small cell lung cancer patients. PBMC samples from follow-up, when available, were sequenced at a median of around 2 years post-resection. TCR and UMI combinations that were unique each appeared, on average, more than ten times in raw reads.

Regarding time point: blood at routine non-recurrence follow-up after resection. Whole RNA came from tumor, nontumor lung or frozen PBMC and was sequenced without being sorted. TCRdb redid the calling of the 5' RACE reads with MiXCR, one entry per CDR3 protein. The sample has 55,000 to 75,000 distinct CDR3 sequences, 8% to 9.5% seen once; the top ten hold roughly 1.9%. This clonotype was found many times. Trimming removed 0 bases from V and 8 bases from J, with 15 bases in between. This CDR3 has 15 residues. CDR1 and CDR2 (germline): SGDLS, YYNGEE. V is TRBV9 and J is TRBJ2-1; no firm D call. The source of this sequence is a female donor with early-stage non-small cell lung cancer. This material consisted of PBMCs, taken at follow-up. The CDR3 loop reads CASSVEGRPADEQFF. The CDR3 coding sequence is TGTGCCAGCAGCGTAGAAGGACGCCCGGCCGATGAGCAGTTCTTC.